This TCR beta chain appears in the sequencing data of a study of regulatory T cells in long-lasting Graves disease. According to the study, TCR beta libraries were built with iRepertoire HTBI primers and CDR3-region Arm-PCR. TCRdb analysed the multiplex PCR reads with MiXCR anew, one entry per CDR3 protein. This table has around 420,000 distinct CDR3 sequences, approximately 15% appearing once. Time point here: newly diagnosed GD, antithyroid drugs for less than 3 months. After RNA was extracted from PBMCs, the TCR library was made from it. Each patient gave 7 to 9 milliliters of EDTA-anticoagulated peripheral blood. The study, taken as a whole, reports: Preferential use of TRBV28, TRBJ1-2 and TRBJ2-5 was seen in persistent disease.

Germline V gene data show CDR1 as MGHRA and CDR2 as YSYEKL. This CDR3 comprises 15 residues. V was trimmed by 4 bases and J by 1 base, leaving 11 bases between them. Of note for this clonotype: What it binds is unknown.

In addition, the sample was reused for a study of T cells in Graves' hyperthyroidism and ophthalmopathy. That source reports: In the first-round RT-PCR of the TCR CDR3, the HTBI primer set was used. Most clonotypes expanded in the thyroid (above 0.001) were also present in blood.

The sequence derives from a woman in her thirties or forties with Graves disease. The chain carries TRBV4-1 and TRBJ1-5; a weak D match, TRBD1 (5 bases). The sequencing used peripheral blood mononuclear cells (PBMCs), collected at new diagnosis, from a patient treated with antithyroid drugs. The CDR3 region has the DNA TGCGCCAGCAGCCCCCTGTGGGGCAGCAATCAGCCCCAGCATTTT. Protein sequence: CASSPLWGSNQPQHF.